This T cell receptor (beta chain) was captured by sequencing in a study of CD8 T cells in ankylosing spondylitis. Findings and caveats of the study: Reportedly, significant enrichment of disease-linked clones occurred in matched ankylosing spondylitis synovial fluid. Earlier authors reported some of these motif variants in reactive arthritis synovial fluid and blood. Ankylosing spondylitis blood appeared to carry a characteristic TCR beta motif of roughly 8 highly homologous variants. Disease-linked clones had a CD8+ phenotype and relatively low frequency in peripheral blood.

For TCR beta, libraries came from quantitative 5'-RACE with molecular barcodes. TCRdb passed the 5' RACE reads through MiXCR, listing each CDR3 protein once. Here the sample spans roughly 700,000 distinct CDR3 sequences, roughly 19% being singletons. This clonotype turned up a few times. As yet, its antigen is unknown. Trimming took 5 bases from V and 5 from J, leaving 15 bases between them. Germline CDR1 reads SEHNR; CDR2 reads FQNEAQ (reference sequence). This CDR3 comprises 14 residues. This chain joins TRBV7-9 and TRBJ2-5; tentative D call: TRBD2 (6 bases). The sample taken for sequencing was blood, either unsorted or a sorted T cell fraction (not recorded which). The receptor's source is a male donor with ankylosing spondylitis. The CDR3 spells CASSPLASGETQYF. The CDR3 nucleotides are TGTGCCAGCAGCCCTCTAGCGTCCGGTGAGACCCAGTACTTC.